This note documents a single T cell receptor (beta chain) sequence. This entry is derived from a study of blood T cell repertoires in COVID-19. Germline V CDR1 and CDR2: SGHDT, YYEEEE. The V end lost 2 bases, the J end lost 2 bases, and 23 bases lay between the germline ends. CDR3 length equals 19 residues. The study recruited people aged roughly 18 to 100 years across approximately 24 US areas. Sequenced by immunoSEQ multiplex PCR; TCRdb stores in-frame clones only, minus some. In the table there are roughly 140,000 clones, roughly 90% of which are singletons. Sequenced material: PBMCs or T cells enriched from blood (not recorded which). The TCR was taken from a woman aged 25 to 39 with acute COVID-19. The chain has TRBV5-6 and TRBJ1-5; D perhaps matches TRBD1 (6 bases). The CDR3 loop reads CASSFYRDIERGGNQPQHF. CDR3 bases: TGTGCCAGCAGCTTTTACCGGGACATCGAACGGGGTGGCAATCAGCCCCAGCATTTT. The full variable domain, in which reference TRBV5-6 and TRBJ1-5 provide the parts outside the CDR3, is DAGVTQSPTHLIKTRGQQVTLRCSPKSGHDTVSWYQQALGQGPQFIFQYYEEEERQRGNFPDRFSGHQFPNYSSELNVNALLLGDSALYLCASSFYRDIERGGNQPQHFGDGTRLSIL.